Following are 32 T cell receptor beta chains from one sample sequenced in a study of CD4+ T cells in melanoma. Assay: immunoSEQ multiplex PCR; the TCRdb copy retains only in-frame clones and omits some. The data contain over 100,000 clones, around 92% of them singletons. Sample: peripheral blood. These receptors were obtained from a human donor with melanoma.

The chain employs TRBV6-4 and TRBJ2-2; D not resolved. The CDR3 has 13 residues. The germline gives CDR1 MRHNA, CDR2 SNTAGT. The germline V and J ends were trimmed by 4 bases and 1 base, with 4 bases remaining between them. In DNA form, the CDR3 reads TGTGCCAGCAGTGTGGAGAACACCGGGGAGCTGTTTTTT. Amino acids: CASSVENTGELFF.

The chain has TRBV10-3 and TRBJ2-5; 9 positions agree with TRBD2. CDR3 length equals 13 residues. Germline trimming cut 10 bases from V and 4 bases from J; bases unmatched to any gene: 7. Germline assignment: CDR1 ENHRY and CDR2 SYGVKD. CDR3 in amino acids: CATTAGGGETQYF. The CDR3 nucleotides are TGTGCCACCACGGCGGGGGGGGGAGAGACCCAGTACTTC.

V is TRBV6-5 and J is TRBJ2-7, with a tentative D call TRBD1 (6 bases). The CDR3 runs to 15 residues. Germline V gene data show CDR1 as MNHEY and CDR2 as SVGAGI. V dropped 2 bases and J dropped 0 bases, with 11 bases sitting between them. The CDR3 here is CASSYRQAFSYEQYF. The CDR3 DNA reads TGTGCCAGCAGTTACCGACAGGCCTTCTCCTACGAGCAGTACTTC.

This clone was detected only once. The J gene is TRBJ2-7, the V gene TRBV7-2; unclear D gene. The length of the CDR3 is 14 residues. V dropped 1 base and J dropped 1 base, with 8 bases sitting between them. Germline values: CDR1 SGHTA, CDR2 FQGNSA. This CDR3 is CASSLGGKSYEQYF. The DNA for the CDR3 is TGTGCCAGCAGCTTAGGGGGAAAATCCTACGAGCAGTACTTC.

The gene calls are TRBV13 and TRBJ2-1; TRBD1 might be the D (5 bases). Between the trimmed V and J ends, which lost 6 bases and 6 bases, there was a span of 18 bases. This CDR3 spans 15 amino acids. Germline V CDR1 and CDR2: PRHDT, FYEKMQ (reference sequence). The CDR3: CASRRPGLRGNEQFF. The CDR3 nucleotides are TGTGCCAGCAGGCGACCGGGCCTAAGGGGCAATGAGCAGTTCTTC.

V is TRBV2 and J is TRBJ2-7; D is uncertain. CDR1 is SNHLY, CDR2 FYNNEI, per germline. This CDR3 is 12 amino acids long. Trimming stripped 8 bases from V and 2 bases from J, with 10 bases between. CDR3 coding DNA: TGTGCCAGCGCAGTCCACCCCTACGAGCAGTACTTC. It specifies CASAVHPYEQYF.

J is TRBJ2-1 and V is TRBV7-8; 8 positions match TRBD2. The CDR3 contains 16 residues. V was pared by 1 base and J by 4 bases, with 6 bases of the junction left unmatched. The germline V gene has CDR1 SGHVS and CDR2 FQNEAQ. The DNA of the CDR3 is TGTGCCAGCAGCTTAGGTAGCGGGGACTTTTACAATGAGCAGTTCTTC. Translation: CASSLGSGDFYNEQFF.

This clone was seen more than once but under ten times. The chain joins TRBV7-3 to TRBJ2-1; 9 bases match TRBD2. There are 18 residues in the CDR3. CDR1 and CDR2 (germline): SGHTA, FQGTGA. V shed 2 bases and J 5 bases; nucleotides not matched to a gene: 13. The CDR3 DNA follows: TGTGCCAGCAGCTTAGATTGGCTAGCGGGAAGAGCCAACAATGAGCAGTTCTTC. Translating it yields CASSLDWLAGRANNEQFF.

This rearrangement joins TRBV10-3 to TRBJ1-3, with D possibly TRBD1 on 6 matching bases. Trimming removed 4 bases at V and 2 bases at J, with 15 bases between. Germline V lookup: CDR1 ENHRY, CDR2 SYGVKD. The CDR3 is 16 residues long. The CDR3 sequence: CAISGNRVNAGNTIYF. The CDR3 nucleotides read TGTGCCATCAGTGGCAACAGGGTGAATGCTGGAAACACCATATATTTT.

Only a few counts were recorded for this clone. The rearrangement uses TRBV18 and TRBJ1-1, with 7 bases aligning to TRBD1. Germline V gene sequence: CDR1 KGHSH, CDR2 LQKENI. The CDR3 contains 13 residues. J was trimmed by 8 bases and V by 0 bases; bases with no gene match: 3. Here the CDR3 reads CASSPPGTDEAFF. CDR3 DNA: TGTGCCAGCTCACCACCCGGGACAGACGAAGCTTTCTTT.

This chain uses TRBV7-3 with TRBJ2-5; D remains ambiguous. Germline V gene data show CDR1 as SGHTA and CDR2 as FQGTGA. CDR3 length equals 14 residues. The ends were cut back, 5 bases at V and 2 bases at J, with 12 bases in the middle. CDR3 nucleotides: TGTGCCAGCAGCCCTGTCTCGAGTCAAGAGACCCAGTACTTC. Its protein is CASSPVSSQETQYF.

This chain joins TRBV7-9 and TRBJ1-5; possible D gene TRBD1, 5 bases. There are 14 residues in the CDR3. V lost 4 bases, J lost 6 bases, and 13 bases lay in between. The germline CDR1 and CDR2 sequences are SEHNR and FQNEAQ (reference sequence). This chain's CDR3 is CASSSLGEAQPQHF. Written as DNA, the CDR3 is TGTGCCAGCAGCTCCCTGGGGGAGGCTCAGCCCCAGCATTTT.

This clone was recorded once. The chain's CDR3 is CASSVNPKGGGSEAFF. In DNA form, the CDR3 reads TGTGCCAGCAGCGTAAACCCAAAGGGTGGGGGGTCTGAAGCTTTCTTT. The rearrangement uses TRBV9 and TRBJ1-1, with D possibly matching TRBD1 (5 bases). Trimming shortened V by 1 base and J by 6 bases, and 19 bases separated the two germline ends. The length of the CDR3 is 16 residues. The V gene's germline CDR1 is SGDLS and CDR2 YYNGEE.

The chain has TRBV9 and TRBJ2-7; 11 bases align to TRBD1. This CDR3 comprises 15 residues. V lost 0 bases, J lost 7 bases, and 6 bases stayed unmatched. Germline CDR1 is SGDLS and CDR2 is YYNGEE. Here the CDR3 reads CASSVVGQGGGEQYF. CDR3 sequence (DNA): TGTGCCAGCAGCGTAGTGGGACAGGGGGGGGGAGAGCAGTACTTC.

This sequence joins TRBV19 and TRBJ1-4, with D maybe TRBD1 (5 bases). The CDR3 totals 13 residues. Germline V CDR1 and CDR2: LNHDA, SQIVND (reference sequence). Trimming shortened V by 3 bases and J by 8 bases, and 10 bases separated the two germline ends. Written as DNA, the CDR3 is TGTGCCAGTAGTATCCAGGGAGTCGAAAAACTGTTTTTT. It encodes CASSIQGVEKLFF.

The V call is TRBV4-1, the J call TRBJ2-5; 14 bases map to TRBD2. The CDR3 contains 21 residues. The germline V gene has CDR1 MGHRA and CDR2 YSYEKL. Unmatched junction bases numbered 18, after V lost 1 base and J lost 5 bases. The CDR3 DNA follows: TGCGCCAGCAGCCAAGCGGTGCCAGCCGGACTAGCGGGAGGAAAGGGGGAGACCCAGTACTTC. This translates into CASSQAVPAGLAGGKGETQYF.

The genes are TRBV5-4 and TRBJ2-5, with 12 positions matching TRBD2. The CDR3 consists of 16 residues. V lost 0 bases, J lost 11 bases, and 11 bases stayed unmatched. Germline values: CDR1 SGHNT, CDR2 YYREEE (reference sequence). The CDR3 DNA is TGTGCCAGCAGCTTGGGAGGACTAGCGGGAACATCGCAGCAGTACTTC. Translating it yields CASSLGGLAGTSQQYF.

This rearrangement joins TRBV7-6 to TRBJ1-3, with TRBD1 as a possible D gene (5 bases). CDR3 length equals 13 residues. Germline-derived CDR1 and CDR2 are SGHVS and FNYEAQ. Between the trimmed V and J ends, which lost 4 bases and 7 bases, there was a span of 11 bases. CDR3 loop: CASSSSGGNTIYF. The CDR3 DNA reads as TGTGCCAGCAGCTCGTCCGGGGGGAACACCATATATTTT.

In this sample, this clone turned up once. The rearrangement links TRBV27 to TRBJ2-1; no reliable D call. Germline lookup yields CDR1 MNHEY and CDR2 SMNVEV (reference sequence). The CDR3 is 17 amino acids. With 2 bases removed from V and 0 bases from J, the gap between germline ends came to 14 bases. The CDR3 coding sequence is TGTGCCAGCAGTTTACTTTCGGACGGAAGCTCCTACAATGAGCAGTTCTTC. Amino acids: CASSLLSDGSSYNEQFF.

The chain has TRBV9 and TRBJ2-5; 10 bases are shared with TRBD2. The CDR3 spans 17 residues. V dropped 0 bases and J dropped 3; count of bases not matched to a gene: 8. Germline V gives CDR1 SGDLS, CDR2 YYNGEE. CDR3 sequence: CASSVAGRAGGEETQYF. DNA of the CDR3: TGTGCCAGCAGCGTAGCGGGGAGAGCGGGAGGGGAAGAGACCCAGTACTTC.

The CDR3 region is CASSFNIGETQYF. CDR3 DNA sequence: TGCGCCAGCAGCTTCAACATTGGAGAGACCCAGTACTTC. This chain joins TRBV5-1 and TRBJ2-5; unclear D gene. This CDR3 is 13 amino acids long. Trimming cost V 2 bases and J 4 bases, with 9 bases left between them. Per the germline V gene, CDR1 is SGHRS and CDR2 is YFSETQ.

This rearrangement joins TRBV27 to TRBJ1-5; TRBD1 is a possible D gene (5 bases). V lost 6 bases to trimming and J lost 5 bases, with 11 bases between them. The CDR3 spans 13 residues. Germline lookup yields CDR1 MNHEY and CDR2 SMNVEV (reference sequence). The chain's CDR3 is CASRGTFDQPQHF. DNA for the CDR3: TGTGCCAGCAGGGGGACTTTTGATCAGCCCCAGCATTTT.

This clone was detected only once. This chain connects TRBV19 to TRBJ1-5; D gene unclear. This CDR3 region has 16 residues. Trimming removed 3 bases from V and 2 bases from J, with 14 bases in between. Germline-derived CDR1 and CDR2 are LNHDA and SQIVND (reference sequence). The CDR3 reads CASSMTALGGNQPQHF. CDR3 in DNA: TGTGCCAGTAGTATGACCGCATTGGGAGGCAATCAGCCCCAGCATTTT.

The chain links TRBV21-1 to TRBJ2-5; the table's D call, TRBD2, was not checked against the DNA. TRBV21-1 is recorded as a pseudogene. The CDR3 runs to 17 residues. The CDR3 nucleotides are TGTGCCAGCAGCAATAAAACGGGACTAGCGGGGGAAGAGACCCAGTACTTC. Residues: CASSNKTGLAGEETQYF.

This clone was counted between two and nine times. The J gene is TRBJ1-2, the V gene TRBV30, with 7 nucleotides matching TRBD1. The J segment lost 4 bases and the V segment lost 2 bases, leaving 4 bases of the junction unmatched. Germline V gives CDR1 GTSNPN, CDR2 SVGIG (reference sequence). This CDR3 contains 13 residues. The DNA of the CDR3 is TGTGCCTGGAGTCGGGACAGACCCTATGGCTACACCTTC. Translated: CAWSRDRPYGYTF. The full variable domain, its missing parts supplied by reference TRBV30 and TRBJ1-2, is SQTIHQWPATLVQPVGSPLSLECTVEGTSNPNLYWYRQAAGRGLQLLFYSVGIGQISSEVPQNLSASRPQDRQFILSSKKLLLSDSGFYLCAWSRDRPYGYTFGSGTRLTVV.

This chain uses TRBV7-9 with TRBJ1-1; 7 bases are shared with TRBD1. The germline CDR1 and CDR2 sequences are SEHNR and FQNEAQ (reference sequence). The CDR3 totals 16 residues. V dropped 3 bases and J dropped 2; count of bases not matched to a gene: 9. CDR3 protein: CASSFPTGVENTEAFF. CDR3 nucleotide sequence: TGTGCCAGCAGCTTTCCAACAGGGGTTGAAAACACTGAAGCTTTCTTT.

This clone showed up just once. This sequence joins TRBV7-2 and TRBJ1-1; the match to TRBD1 covers 8 bases. Germline values: CDR1 SGHTA, CDR2 FQGNSA. The V gene end was trimmed by 6 bases and the J gene end by 1 base; junction bases not matched to a gene: 7. There are 15 residues in the CDR3. The CDR3 sequence is CASRRQGSTNTEAFF. In DNA, the CDR3 is TGTGCCAGCAGACGACAGGGGTCTACGAACACTGAAGCTTTCTTT. Full variable domain (outside the CDR3, taken from reference TRBV7-2 and TRBJ1-1): GAGVSQSPSNKVTEKGKDVELRCDPISGHTALYWYRQSLGQGLEFLIYFQGNSAPDKSGLPSDRFSAERTGGSVSTLTIQRTQQEDSAVYLCASRRQGSTNTEAFFGQGTRLTVV.

This chain links TRBV5-1 with TRBJ2-5, with TRBD1 matching over 9 bases. Germline V lookup: CDR1 SGHRS, CDR2 YFSETQ. The length of the CDR3 is 16 residues. With 0 bases clipped from V and 3 bases from J, the junction kept 6 bases outside the gene matches. The CDR3 DNA is TGCGCCAGCAGCTTGGGGGACAGGGAATGGAAAGAGACCCAGTACTTC. This gives the protein CASSLGDREWKETQYF. The complete variable domain, with remaining parts taken from reference TRBV5-1 and TRBJ2-5, reads KAGVTQTPRYLIKTRGQQVTLSCSPISGHRSVSWYQQTPGQGLQFLFEYFSETQRNKGNFPGRFSGRQFSNSRSEMNVSTLELGDSALYLCASSLGDREWKETQYFGPGTRLLVL.

The gene calls are TRBV5-8 and TRBJ1-3; no firm D call. V shed 0 bases and J shed 3 bases, with 19 bases lying between them. CDR1 is SGHTS and CDR2 is YDEGEE in the germline V gene. CDR3 size: 18 residues. The CDR3 sequence: CASSLGKGRLLGGNTIYF. CDR3 coding DNA: TGTGCCAGCAGCTTGGGGAAAGGGAGATTGCTCGGTGGAAACACCATATATTTT.

The CDR3 loop is CATSREEVDTQYF. The CDR3 DNA follows: TGTGCCACCAGCAGAGAAGAGGTAGATACGCAGTATTTT. V is TRBV15 and J is TRBJ2-3; unclear D gene. The CDR3 has 13 amino acids. Between the trimmed V and J ends, which lost 0 bases and 5 bases, there was a span of 6 bases. Germline loops: CDR1 LNHNV, CDR2 YYDKDF (reference sequence).

Only a few counts were recorded for this clone. The germline gene is not matched at one end of the junction; a read error may be the cause. The chain has TRBV4-3 and TRBJ1-1; D gene unclear. The CDR3 covers 16 residues. Germline CDR1 and CDR2: LGHNA and YSLEER. The CDR3 DNA follows: TGCGCCAGCAGCCAAGAACCCGGCCGGTTGAAGACTGAAGCTTTCTTT. It codes for CASSQEPGRLKTEAFF.

J is TRBJ2-5 and V is TRBV28, with 7 bases matching TRBD2. V lost 6 bases to trimming and J lost 3 bases; unmatched junction nucleotides: 10. The germline V gene has CDR1 MDHEN and CDR2 SYDVKM. The CDR3 loop spans 15 amino acids. CDR3 sequence reads: CASSPPGAGEETQYF. As DNA, the CDR3 is TGTGCCAGCAGCCCCCCCGGCGCGGGAGAAGAGACCCAGTACTTC.